This T cell receptor beta chain is drawn from a study of cytomegalovirus exposure and HLA in healthy donors. Study findings and constraints: What a later analysis showed was that several of the most significant clusters appeared linked to common viral pathogens. 87-base-pair reads could not separate some V segments, including TRBV6-2 and TRBV6-3. Later analysis identified about 17,000 TCR beta sequences associated with HLA alleles, using a false discovery rate threshold of 0.05. A later analysis linked a missense DCLRE1C variant to TCR beta V- and J-gene trimming.

In the case of this clone: Its antigen remains unidentified.

Vbeta (60) and Jbeta (13) primers were used in the PCR. Assay: immunoSEQ multiplex PCR; the TCRdb copy retains only in-frame clones and omits some. This sample has 250,000 to 350,000 clones, with more than 55% found just once. V dropped 4 bases and J dropped 0 bases, with 9 bases sitting between them. The length of the CDR3 is 13 residues. Germline V lookup: CDR1 GTSNPN, CDR2 SVGIG (reference sequence). The material sequenced was PBMCs. This TCR was sampled from a female donor in good health and CMV-seronegative. This chain connects TRBV30 to TRBJ1-1; D call uncertain. The CDR3 spells CAWNSILNTEAFF. The CDR3 DNA is TGTGCCTGGAACTCTATACTGAACACTGAAGCTTTCTTT.